This T cell receptor (beta chain) emerged from a study of T-cell reconstitution after alpha-beta-depleted transplantation in children. Molecular barcoding with unique molecular identifiers was used for the TCRbeta library. TCRdb re-called the PCR reads through MiXCR, storing one row per CDR3 protein. The sample gives 500,000 or so distinct CDR3 sequences, 30% to 35% of which show up once; 2% to 3% is in the top ten. V trimming: 0 bases; J trimming: 6 bases; junction bases outside the gene matches: 3. The CDR3 has 16 residues. CDR1 is SGHTA, CDR2 FQGNSA, per germline. The receptor was isolated from a human donor who donated a stem cell graft to a child with aplastic anemia. The rearrangement links TRBV7-2 to TRBJ1-5; 12 positions match TRBD1. The sample in question was PBMCs from the stem cell graft donor, obtained from the stem cell graft. CDR3 residues: CASSLAGTGGGQPQHF. The CDR3, as DNA: TGTGCCAGCAGCTTAGCGGGGACAGGGGGCGGTCAGCCCCAGCATTTT.